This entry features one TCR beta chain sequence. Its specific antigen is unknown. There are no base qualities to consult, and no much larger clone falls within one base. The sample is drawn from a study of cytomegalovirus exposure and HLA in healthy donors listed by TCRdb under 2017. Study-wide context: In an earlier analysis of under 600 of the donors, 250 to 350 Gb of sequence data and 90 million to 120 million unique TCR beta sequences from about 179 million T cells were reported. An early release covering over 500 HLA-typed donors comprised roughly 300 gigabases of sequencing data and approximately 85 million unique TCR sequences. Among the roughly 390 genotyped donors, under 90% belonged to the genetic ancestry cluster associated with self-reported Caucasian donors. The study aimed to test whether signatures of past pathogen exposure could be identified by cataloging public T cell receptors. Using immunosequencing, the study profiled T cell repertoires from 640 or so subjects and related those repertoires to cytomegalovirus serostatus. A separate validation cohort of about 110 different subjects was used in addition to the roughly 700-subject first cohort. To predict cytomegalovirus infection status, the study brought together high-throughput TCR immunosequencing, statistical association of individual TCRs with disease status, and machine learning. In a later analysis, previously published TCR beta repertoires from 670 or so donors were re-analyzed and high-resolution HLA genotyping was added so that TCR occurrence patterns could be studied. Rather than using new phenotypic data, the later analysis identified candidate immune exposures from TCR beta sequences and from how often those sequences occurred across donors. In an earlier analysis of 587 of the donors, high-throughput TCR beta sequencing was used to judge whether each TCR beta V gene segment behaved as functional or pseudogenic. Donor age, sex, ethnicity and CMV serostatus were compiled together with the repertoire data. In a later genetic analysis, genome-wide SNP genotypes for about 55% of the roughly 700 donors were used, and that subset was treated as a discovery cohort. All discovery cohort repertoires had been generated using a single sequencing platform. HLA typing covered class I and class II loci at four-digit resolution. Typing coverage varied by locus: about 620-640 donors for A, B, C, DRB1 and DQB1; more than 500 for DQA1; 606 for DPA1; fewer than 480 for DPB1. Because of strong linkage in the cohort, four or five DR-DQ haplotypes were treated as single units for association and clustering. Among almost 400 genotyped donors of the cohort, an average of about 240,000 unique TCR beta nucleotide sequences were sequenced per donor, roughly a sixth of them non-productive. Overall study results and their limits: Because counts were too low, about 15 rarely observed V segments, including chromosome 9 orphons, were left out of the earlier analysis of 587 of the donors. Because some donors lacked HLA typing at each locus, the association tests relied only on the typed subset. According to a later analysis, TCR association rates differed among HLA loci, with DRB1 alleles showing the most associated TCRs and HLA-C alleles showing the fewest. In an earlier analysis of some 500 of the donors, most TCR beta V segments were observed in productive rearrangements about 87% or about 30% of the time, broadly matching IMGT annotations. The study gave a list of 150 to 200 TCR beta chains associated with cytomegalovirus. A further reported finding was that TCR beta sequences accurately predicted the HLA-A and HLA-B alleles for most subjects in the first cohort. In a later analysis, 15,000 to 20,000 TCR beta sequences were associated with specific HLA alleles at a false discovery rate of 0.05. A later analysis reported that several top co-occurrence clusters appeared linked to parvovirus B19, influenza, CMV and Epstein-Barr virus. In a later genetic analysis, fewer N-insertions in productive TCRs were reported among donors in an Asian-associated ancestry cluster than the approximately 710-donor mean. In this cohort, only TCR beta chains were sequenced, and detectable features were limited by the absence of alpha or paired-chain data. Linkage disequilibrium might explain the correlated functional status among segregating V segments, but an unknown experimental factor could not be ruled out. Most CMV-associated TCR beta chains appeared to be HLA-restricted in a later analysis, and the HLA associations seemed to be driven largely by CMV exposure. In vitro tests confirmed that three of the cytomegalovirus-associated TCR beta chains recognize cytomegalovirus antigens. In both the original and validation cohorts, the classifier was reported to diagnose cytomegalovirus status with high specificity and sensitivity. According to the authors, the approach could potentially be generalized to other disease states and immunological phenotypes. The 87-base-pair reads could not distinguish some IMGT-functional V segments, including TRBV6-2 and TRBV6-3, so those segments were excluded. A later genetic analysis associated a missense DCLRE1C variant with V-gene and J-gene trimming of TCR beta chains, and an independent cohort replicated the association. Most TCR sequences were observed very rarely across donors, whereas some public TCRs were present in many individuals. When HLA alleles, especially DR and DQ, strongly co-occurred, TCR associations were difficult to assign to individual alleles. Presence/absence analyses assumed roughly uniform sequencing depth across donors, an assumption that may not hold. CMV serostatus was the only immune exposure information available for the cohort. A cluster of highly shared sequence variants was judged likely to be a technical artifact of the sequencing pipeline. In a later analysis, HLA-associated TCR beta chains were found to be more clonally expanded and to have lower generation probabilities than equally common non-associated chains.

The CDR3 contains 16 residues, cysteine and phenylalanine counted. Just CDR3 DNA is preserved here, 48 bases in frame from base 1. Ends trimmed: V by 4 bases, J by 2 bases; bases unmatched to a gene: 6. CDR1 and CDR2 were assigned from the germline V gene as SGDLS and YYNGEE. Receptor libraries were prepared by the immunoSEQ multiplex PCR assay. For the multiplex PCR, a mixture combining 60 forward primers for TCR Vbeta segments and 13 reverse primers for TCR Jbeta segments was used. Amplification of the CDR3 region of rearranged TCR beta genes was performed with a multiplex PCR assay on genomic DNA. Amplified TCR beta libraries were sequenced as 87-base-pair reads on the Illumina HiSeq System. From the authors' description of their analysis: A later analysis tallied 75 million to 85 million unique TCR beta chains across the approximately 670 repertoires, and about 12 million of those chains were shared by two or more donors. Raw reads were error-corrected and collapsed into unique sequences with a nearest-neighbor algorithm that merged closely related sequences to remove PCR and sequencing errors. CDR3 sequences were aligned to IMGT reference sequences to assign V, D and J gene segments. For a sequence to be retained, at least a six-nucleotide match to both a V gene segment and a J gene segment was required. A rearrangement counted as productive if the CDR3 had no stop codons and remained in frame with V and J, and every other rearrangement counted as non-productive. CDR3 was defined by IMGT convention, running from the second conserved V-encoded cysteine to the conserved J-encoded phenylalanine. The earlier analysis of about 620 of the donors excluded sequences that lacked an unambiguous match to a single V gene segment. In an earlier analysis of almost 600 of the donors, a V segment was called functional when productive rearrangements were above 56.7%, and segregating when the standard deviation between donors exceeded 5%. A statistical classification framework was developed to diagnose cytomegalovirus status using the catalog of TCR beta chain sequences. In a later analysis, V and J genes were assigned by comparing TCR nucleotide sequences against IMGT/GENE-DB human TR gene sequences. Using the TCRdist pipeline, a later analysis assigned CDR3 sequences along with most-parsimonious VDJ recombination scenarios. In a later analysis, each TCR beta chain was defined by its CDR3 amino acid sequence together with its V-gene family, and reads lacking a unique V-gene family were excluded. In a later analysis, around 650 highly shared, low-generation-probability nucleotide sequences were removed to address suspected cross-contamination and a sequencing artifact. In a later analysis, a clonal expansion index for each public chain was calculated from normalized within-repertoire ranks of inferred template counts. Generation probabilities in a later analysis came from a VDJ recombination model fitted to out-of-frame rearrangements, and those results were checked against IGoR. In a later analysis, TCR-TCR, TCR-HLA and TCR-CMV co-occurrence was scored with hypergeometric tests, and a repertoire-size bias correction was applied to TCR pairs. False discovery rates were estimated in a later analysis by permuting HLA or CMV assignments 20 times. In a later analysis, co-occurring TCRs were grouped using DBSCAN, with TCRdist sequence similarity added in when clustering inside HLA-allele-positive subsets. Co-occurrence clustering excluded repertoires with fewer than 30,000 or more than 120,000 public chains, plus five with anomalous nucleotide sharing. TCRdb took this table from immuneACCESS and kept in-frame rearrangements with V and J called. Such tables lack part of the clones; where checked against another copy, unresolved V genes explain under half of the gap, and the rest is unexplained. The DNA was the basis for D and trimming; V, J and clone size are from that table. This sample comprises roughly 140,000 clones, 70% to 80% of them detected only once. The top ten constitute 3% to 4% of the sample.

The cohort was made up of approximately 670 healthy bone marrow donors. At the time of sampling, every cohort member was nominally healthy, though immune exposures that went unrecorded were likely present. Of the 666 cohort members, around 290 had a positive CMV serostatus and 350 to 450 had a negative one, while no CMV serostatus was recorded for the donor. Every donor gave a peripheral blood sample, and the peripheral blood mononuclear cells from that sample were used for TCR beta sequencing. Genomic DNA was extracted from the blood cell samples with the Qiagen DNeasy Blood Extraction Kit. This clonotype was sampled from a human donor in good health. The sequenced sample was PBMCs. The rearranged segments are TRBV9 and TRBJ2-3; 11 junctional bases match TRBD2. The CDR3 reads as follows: CASSISSGRPTDTQYF. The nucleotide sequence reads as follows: TGTGCCAGCAGCATCTCTAGCGGGAGGCCCACAGATACGCAGTATTTT.